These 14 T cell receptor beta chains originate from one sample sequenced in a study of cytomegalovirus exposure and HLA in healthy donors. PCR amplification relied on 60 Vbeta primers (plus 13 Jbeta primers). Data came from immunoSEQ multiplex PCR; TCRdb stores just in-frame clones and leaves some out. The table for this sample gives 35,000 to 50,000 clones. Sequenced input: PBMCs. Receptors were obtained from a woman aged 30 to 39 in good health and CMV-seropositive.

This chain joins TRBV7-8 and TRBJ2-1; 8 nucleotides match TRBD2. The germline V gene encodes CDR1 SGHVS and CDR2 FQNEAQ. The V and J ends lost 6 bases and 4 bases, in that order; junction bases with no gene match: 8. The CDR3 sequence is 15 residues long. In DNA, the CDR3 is TGTGCCAGCAGTCGTCGGGAGGGCTTATACAATGAGCAGTTCTTC. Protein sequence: CASSRREGLYNEQFF.

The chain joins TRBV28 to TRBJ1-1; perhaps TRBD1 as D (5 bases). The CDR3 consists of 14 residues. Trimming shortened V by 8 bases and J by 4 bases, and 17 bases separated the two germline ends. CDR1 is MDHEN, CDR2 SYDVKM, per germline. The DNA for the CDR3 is TGTGCCAGCCGCGTGGGGGGAGGAATCACTGAAGCTTTCTTT. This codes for CASRVGGGITEAFF.

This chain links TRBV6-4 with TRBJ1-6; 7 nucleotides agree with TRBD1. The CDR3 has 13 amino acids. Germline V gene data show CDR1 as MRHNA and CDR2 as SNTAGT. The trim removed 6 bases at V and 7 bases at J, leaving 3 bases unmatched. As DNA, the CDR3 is TGTGCCAGCAGGCCGGGACAGAATTCACCCCTCCACTTT. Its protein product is CASRPGQNSPLHF.

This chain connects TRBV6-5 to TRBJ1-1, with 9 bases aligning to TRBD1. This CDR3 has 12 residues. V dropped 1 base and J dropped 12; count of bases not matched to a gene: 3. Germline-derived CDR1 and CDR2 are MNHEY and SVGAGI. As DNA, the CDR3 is TGTGCCAGCAGTTACTACAGGGGGCAACCTTTCTTT. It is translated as CASSYYRGQPFF.

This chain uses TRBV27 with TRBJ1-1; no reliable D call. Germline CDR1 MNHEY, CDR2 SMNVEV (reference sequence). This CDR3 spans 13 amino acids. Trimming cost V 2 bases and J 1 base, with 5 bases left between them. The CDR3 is CASSLIRNTEAFF. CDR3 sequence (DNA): TGTGCCAGCAGTTTAATCAGGAACACTGAAGCTTTCTTT.

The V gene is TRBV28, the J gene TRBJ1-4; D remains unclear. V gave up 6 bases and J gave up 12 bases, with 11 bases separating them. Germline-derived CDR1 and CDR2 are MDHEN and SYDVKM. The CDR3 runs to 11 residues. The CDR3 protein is CASSHGAELFF. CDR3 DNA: TGTGCCAGCAGCCACGGAGCTGAACTGTTTTTT.

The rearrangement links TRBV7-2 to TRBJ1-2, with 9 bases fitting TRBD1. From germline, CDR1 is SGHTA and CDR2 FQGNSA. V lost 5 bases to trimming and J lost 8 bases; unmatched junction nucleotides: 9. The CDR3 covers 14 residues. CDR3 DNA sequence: TGTGCCAGCAGCAGGACAGGGGAGGTAGGAGGCTACACCTTC. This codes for CASSRTGEVGGYTF.

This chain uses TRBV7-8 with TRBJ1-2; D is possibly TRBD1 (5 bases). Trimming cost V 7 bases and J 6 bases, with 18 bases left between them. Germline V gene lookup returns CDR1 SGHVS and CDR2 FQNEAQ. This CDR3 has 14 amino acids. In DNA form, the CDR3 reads TGTGCCAGCACCCGCTTAGGGCAGGGTGATGGCTACACCTTC. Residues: CASTRLGQGDGYTF.

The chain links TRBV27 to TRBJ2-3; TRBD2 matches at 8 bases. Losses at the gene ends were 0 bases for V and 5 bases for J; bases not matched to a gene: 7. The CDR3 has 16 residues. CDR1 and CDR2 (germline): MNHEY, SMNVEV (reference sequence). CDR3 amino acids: CASSLSGLVVLDTQYF. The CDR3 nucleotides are TGTGCCAGCAGTTTATCGGGACTAGTCGTCTTAGATACGCAGTATTTT.

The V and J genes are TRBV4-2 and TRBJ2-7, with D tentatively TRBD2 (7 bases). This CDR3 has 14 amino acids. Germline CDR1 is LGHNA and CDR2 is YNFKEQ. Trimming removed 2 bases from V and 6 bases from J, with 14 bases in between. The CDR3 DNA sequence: TGTGCCAGCAGCCAAAATGGAGGGGGGGGCGAGCAGTACTTC. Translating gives CASSQNGGGGEQYF.

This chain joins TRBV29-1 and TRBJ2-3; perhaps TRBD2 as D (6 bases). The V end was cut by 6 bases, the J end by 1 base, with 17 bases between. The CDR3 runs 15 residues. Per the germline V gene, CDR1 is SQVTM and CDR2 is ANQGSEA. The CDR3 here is CSVTKAGRRTDTQYF. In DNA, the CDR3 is TGCAGCGTAACGAAGGCGGGGCGACGCACAGATACGCAGTATTTT.

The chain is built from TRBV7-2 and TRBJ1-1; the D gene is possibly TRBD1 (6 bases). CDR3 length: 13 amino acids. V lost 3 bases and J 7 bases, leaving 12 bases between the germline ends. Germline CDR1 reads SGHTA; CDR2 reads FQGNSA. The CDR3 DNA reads TGTGCCAGCAGCTTTGTGGGGGCAGTTGAAGCTTTCTTT. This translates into CASSFVGAVEAFF.

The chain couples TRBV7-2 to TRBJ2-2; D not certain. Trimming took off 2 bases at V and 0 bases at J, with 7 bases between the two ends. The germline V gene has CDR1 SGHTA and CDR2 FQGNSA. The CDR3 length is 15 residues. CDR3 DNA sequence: TGTGCCAGCAGCTTATCCCCCTCGAACACCGGGGAGCTGTTTTTT. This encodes CASSLSPSNTGELFF. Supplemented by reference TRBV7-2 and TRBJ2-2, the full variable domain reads GAGVSQSPSNKVTEKGKDVELRCDPISGHTALYWYRQSLGQGLEFLIYFQGNSAPDKSGLPSDRFSAERTGGSVSTLTIQRTQQEDSAVYLCASSLSPSNTGELFFGEGSRLTVL.

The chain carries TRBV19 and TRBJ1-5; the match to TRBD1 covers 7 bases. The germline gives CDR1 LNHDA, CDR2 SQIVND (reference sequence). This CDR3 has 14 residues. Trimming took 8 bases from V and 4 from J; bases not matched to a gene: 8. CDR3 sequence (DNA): TGTGCCAGTTGGAGGGGGCGACTTAATCAGCCCCAGCATTTT. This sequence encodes CASWRGRLNQPQHF.